This TCR beta chain was identified during a study of cytomegalovirus exposure and HLA in healthy donors. Study observations and caveats: Later analysis revealed greater clonal expansion in HLA-associated TCR beta chains than in equally common others. Later work found most CMV-associated TCR beta chains apparently HLA-restricted.

The PCR employed 60 Vbeta primers together with 13 Jbeta primers. Profiling relied on immunoSEQ multiplex PCR, and the TCRdb table lists in-frame clones only, not all of them. Of 150,000 or so clones in the sample, 74% are singletons; the top ten hold 4.3%. On this clone itself: Its specificity is unknown.

Deletions cut 5 bases from V and 2 bases from J, with 6 bases between. The CDR3 loop spans 12 amino acids. Germline lookup yields CDR1 MDHEN and CDR2 SYDVKM. The material sequenced was PBMCs. This receptor was obtained from a man between 18 and 35 years old in good health and CMV-seropositive. This chain connects TRBV28 to TRBJ2-5; D not certain. The CDR3 DNA follows: TGTGCCAGCAGTCAACAACAAGAGACCCAGTACTTC. It translates to CASSQQQETQYF.